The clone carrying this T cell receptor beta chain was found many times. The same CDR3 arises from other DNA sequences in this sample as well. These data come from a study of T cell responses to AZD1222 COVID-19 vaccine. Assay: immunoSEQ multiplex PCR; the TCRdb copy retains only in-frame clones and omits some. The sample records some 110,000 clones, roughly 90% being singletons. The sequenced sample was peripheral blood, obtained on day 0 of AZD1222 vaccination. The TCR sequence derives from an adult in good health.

This CDR3 reads CASSSGGAGQGAYEQYF. DNA for the CDR3: TGTGCCAGCAGCTCTGGGGGTGCGGGACAGGGGGCCTACGAGCAGTACTTC. The chain combines TRBV7-9 with TRBJ2-7; 11 nucleotides line up with TRBD1. V lost 4 bases and J lost 2; bases outside the gene matches: 10. Germline CDR1 and CDR2: SEHNR and FQNEAQ (reference sequence). The length of the CDR3 is 17 residues.